The T cell receptor beta chain under discussion was sequenced for a study of blood T cells in healthy people across ages. In the case of this clonotype: Antigen specificity is unknown.

Study conclusions and caveats: Percentage of naive T cells showed a strong correlation with TCR beta diversity. Whereas aged donors had fewer naive CD4+ cells, long-lived donors had more of them and higher diversity.

Extraction of total RNA produced a minimum of 5 micrograms from each sample. Combining a sample-barcoded 5' primer with a J-beta primer mix, a second PCR ran for about 7 to 11 cycles. Each of the cDNA molecules was tagged by a template-switch adaptor with 12 random nucleotides. TCRdb itself ran the 5' RACE reads through MiXCR, one entry per CDR3 protein. Found here are 700,000 to 850,000 distinct CDR3 sequences, about 55% of them singletons; the top ten hold roughly 37%. The CDR3 covers 14 residues. V lost 6 bases and J lost 5; bases outside the gene matches: 3. CDR1 is SGHTA, CDR2 FQGNSA, per germline.

The V and J genes are TRBV7-2 and TRBJ2-2; TRBD2 agrees at 10 bases. The TCR sequence derives from an elderly man in good health. Sequenced input: blood. In nucleotides, the CDR3 is TGTGCCAGCAGTTTTAGCGGGAGGACCGGGGAGCTGTTTTTT. Its protein product is CASSFSGRTGELFF. The full variable domain, with the rest looked up from reference TRBV7-2 and TRBJ2-2, is GAGVSQSPSNKVTEKGKDVELRCDPISGHTALYWYRQSLGQGLEFLIYFQGNSAPDKSGLPSDRFSAERTGGSVSTLTIQRTQQEDSAVYLCASSFSGRTGELFFGEGSRLTVL.